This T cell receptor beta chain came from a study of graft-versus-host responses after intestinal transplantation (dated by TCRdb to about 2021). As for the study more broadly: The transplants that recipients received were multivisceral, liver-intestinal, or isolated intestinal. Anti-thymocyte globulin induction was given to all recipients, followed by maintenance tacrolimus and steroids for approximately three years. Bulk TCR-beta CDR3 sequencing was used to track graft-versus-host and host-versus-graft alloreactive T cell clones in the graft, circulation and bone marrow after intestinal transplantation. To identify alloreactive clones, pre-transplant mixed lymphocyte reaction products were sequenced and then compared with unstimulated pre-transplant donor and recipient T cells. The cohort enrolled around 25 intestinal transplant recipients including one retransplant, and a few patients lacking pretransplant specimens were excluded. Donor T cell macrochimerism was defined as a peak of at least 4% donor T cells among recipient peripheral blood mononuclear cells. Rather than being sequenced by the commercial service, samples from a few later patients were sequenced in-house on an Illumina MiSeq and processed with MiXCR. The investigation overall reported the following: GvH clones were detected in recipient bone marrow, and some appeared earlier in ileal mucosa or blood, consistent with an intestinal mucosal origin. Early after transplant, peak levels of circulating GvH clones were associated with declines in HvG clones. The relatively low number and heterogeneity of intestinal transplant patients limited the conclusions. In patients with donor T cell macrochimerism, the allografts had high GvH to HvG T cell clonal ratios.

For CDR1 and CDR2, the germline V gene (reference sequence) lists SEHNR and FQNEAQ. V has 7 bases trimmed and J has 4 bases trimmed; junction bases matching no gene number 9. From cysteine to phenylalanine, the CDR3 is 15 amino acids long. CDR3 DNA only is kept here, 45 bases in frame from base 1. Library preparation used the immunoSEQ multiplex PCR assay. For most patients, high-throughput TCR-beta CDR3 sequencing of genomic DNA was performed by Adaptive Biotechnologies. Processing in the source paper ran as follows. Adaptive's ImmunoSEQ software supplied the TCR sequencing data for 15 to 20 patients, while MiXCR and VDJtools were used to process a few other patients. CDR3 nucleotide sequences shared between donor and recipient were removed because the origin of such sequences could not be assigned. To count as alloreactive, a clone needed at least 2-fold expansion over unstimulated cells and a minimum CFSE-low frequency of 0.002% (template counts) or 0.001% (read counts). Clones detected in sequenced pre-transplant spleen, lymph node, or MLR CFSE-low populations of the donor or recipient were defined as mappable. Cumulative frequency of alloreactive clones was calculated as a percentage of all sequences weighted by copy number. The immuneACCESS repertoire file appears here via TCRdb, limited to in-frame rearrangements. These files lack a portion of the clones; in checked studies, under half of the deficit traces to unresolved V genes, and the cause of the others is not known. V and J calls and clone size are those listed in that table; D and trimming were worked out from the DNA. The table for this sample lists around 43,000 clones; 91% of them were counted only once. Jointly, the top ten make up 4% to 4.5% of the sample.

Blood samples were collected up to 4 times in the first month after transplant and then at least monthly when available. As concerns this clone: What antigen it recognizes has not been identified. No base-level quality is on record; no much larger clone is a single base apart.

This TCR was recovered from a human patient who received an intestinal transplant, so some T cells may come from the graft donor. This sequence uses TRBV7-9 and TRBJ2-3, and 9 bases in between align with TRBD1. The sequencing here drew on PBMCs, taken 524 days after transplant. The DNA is TGTGCCAGCAACCTAAGGGGACAGGGCGCAGATACGCAGTATTTT. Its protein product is CASNLRGQGADTQYF.